Listed here are 8 T cell receptor beta chains from one sample, sequenced in a study of blood T cells in healthy people across ages. With a J-beta primer mix and a sample-barcoded 5' primer, a second PCR ran about 7 to 12 cycles. TCRdb used MiXCR to reprocess the 5' RACE reads, holding one entry per CDR3 protein. The data show hundreds of thousands of distinct CDR3 sequences, with around 25% seen just once and roughly 9% held by the top ten. These data also formed part of another study, on T cells of mothers and their children.

Material for sequencing was blood. The receptors were gathered from a boy aged 5-17 years in good health.

This clonotype came up a few times. This chain links TRBV7-9 with TRBJ2-1, with a weak D call TRBD2 (5 bases). Germline V gene data show CDR1 as SEHNR and CDR2 as FQNEAQ (reference sequence). V lost 5 bases, J lost 5 bases, and 10 bases lay in between. CDR3 length: 13 amino acids. The DNA for the CDR3 is TGTGCCAGCAGCAGGGAGATACACAATGAGCAGTTCTTC. The encoded protein is CASSREIHNEQFF.

The chain couples TRBV28 to TRBJ2-1; 7 bases match TRBD2. The junction had 4 bases not matched to a gene; V was cut back by 4 bases and J by 10 bases. The germline gives CDR1 MDHEN, CDR2 SYDVKM. The CDR3 runs to 12 residues. The CDR3: CASSSGGGEQFF. The CDR3 bases are TGTGCCAGCAGTTCGGGAGGTGGGGAGCAGTTCTTC.

The table lists this clonotype with a few counts. This chain links TRBV5-1 with TRBJ1-1; no clear D gene. CDR1 and CDR2 (germline): SGHRS, YFSETQ. CDR3 length: 16 residues. V was pared by 3 bases and J by 3 bases, with 18 bases between. Written as DNA, the CDR3 is TGCGCCAGCAGCTACCGGGCCCGCCCCGGGGACACTGAAGCTTTCTTT. Protein: CASSYRARPGDTEAFF.

A few counts support this clonotype. The J gene is TRBJ1-2, the V gene TRBV25-1, with 8 bases matching TRBD1. Looked up from germline, CDR1 is MGHDK and CDR2 is SYGVNS. The CDR3 sequence is 13 residues long. With V trimmed by 1 base and J by 8 bases, 3 bases remained unmatched. CDR3 nucleotide sequence: TGTGCCAGCAGTGAATCCAGGGGGCGAGGCTACACCTTC. Its translation is CASSESRGRGYTF.

This chain uses TRBV18 with TRBJ2-5; D gene ambiguous. The CDR3 extends over 14 amino acids. Between the trimmed V and J ends, which lost 1 base and 3 bases, there was a span of 9 bases. Looked up from germline, CDR1 is KGHSH and CDR2 is LQKENI. This CDR3 is CASSPRVLEETQYF. CDR3 DNA: TGTGCCAGCTCACCACGAGTTCTTGAAGAGACCCAGTACTTC.

Notes on this clonotype: Its ends do not fully match the called genes, so a read error is possible. The genes are TRBV15 and TRBJ2-1; TRBD2 matches 10 bases. The CDR3 extends over 15 amino acids. Germline CDR1 reads LNHNV; CDR2 reads YYDKDF (reference sequence). The CDR3 here is CATRRGTSDYNEQFF. The CDR3 DNA reads as TGTGCCACCAGGAGAGGGACTAGCGACTACAATGAGCAGTTCTTC.

This clonotype showed up just a few times. The chain recombines TRBV7-2 with TRBJ2-5; 11 nucleotides align to TRBD2. The tail of the sequence fits TRBJ2-1 better, so the J call may be wrong. Germline values: CDR1 SGHTA, CDR2 FQGNSA. The CDR3 loop spans 19 amino acids. For the CDR3, the DNA is TGTGCCAGCAGCTTAGCGATTCCTAGCGGGAGGAGTGGGGTCGATGAGCAGTTCTTC. Amino acids: CASSLAIPSGRSGVDEQFF.

This clonotype was counted between two and nine times. J is TRBJ2-2 and V is TRBV7-9; D is unclear. The germline gives CDR1 SEHNR, CDR2 FQNEAQ (reference sequence). This CDR3 comprises 15 residues. Trimming removed 3 bases from V and 2 bases from J, with 10 bases in between. DNA of the CDR3: TGTGCCAGCAGCTTTCTACTCAGAAACACCGGGGAGCTGTTTTTT. Protein sequence: CASSFLLRNTGELFF.